Listed here are 10 T cell receptor beta chains from one sample, sequenced in a study of shared clonotypes between healthy human individuals. Assay used: immunoSEQ multiplex PCR; TCRdb lists only in-frame clones, some missing. Of around 1 million clones listed, approximately 76% are singletons. The specimen was memory CD4+ T cells sorted from blood. The subset was: CD45RA-negative fraction. Every receptor here comes from a man aged 18 to 29 in good health.

The chain has TRBV11-2 and TRBJ1-2; D is unclear. Germline CDR1 and CDR2: SGHAT and FQNNGV. The CDR3 has 13 amino acids. With 1 base removed from V and 5 bases from J, the gap between germline ends came to 8 bases. The CDR3 nucleotides read TGTGCCAGCAGCTTAGTTTCCGGGTATGGCTACACCTTC. Protein sequence: CASSLVSGYGYTF.

The chain uses TRBV6-1 and TRBJ1-3; 8 bases line up with TRBD1. V lost 5 bases, J lost 3 bases, and 3 bases stayed unmatched. The germline V gene encodes CDR1 MNHNS and CDR2 SASEGT. CDR3 length: 14 residues. The CDR3 coding sequence is TGTGCCAGCAGTCGGACAGGGCTTGGAAACACCATATATTTT. Protein: CASSRTGLGNTIYF.

The chain has TRBV18 and TRBJ2-7, with D unclear. Germline V lookup: CDR1 KGHSH, CDR2 LQKENI. The CDR3 consists of 16 residues. Deletions cut 0 bases from V and 2 bases from J, with 14 bases between. CDR3 nucleotide sequence: TGTGCCAGCTCACCACCATCATCATTCAAAGCCTACGAGCAGTACTTC. Translation: CASSPPSSFKAYEQYF.

J is TRBJ2-6 and V is TRBV5-6; D is ambiguous. The CDR3 sequence is 17 residues long. Germline V gene data show CDR1 as SGHDT and CDR2 as YYEEEE. Trimming removed 0 bases from V and 0 bases from J, with 10 bases in between. The chain's CDR3 is CASSLVARTSGANVLTF. CDR3 DNA: TGTGCCAGCAGCTTGGTGGCACGGACCTCTGGGGCCAACGTCCTGACTTTC.

The chain joins TRBV5-1 to TRBJ2-5; D is uncertain. Deletions cut 3 bases from V and 5 bases from J, with 14 bases between. The CDR3 totals 14 residues. Germline V gene lookup returns CDR1 SGHRS and CDR2 YFSETQ. CDR3: CASSSLGPKETQYF. The CDR3 DNA sequence: TGCGCCAGCAGCTCCCTGGGCCCGAAGGAGACCCAGTACTTC.

The rearrangement links TRBV7-2 to TRBJ1-2; 9 nucleotides align to TRBD1. The CDR3 runs 16 residues. Per the germline V gene, CDR1 is SGHTA and CDR2 is FQGNSA. J gave up 4 bases and V 1 base, and 7 bases lay outside the gene matches. The CDR3 is CASSLDNTGGGYGYTF. CDR3 sequence (DNA): TGTGCCAGCAGCTTAGATAACACAGGGGGCGGCTATGGCTACACCTTC.

This clone was observed a single time. The chain couples TRBV19 to TRBJ1-1; no definite D call. This CDR3 comprises 14 residues. V lost 7 bases and J lost 5, with 17 bases in between. Per germline, CDR1 LNHDA and CDR2 SQIVND (reference sequence). DNA for the CDR3: TGTGCCAGTATGAGATCCATCTCCAATACTGAAGCTTTCTTT. Amino acids: CASMRSISNTEAFF.

This clone was observed a single time. CDR3 nucleotides: TGCGCCAGCAGCGGGGGTTCGGGAGAGACCCAGTACTTC. Protein sequence: CASSGGSGETQYF. This chain uses TRBV5-1 with TRBJ2-5, with D perhaps TRBD1 or TRBD2 (5 bases each). V dropped 4 bases and J dropped 4 bases, with 11 bases sitting between them. This CDR3 contains 13 residues. Germline-derived CDR1 and CDR2 are SGHRS and YFSETQ.

The CDR3 protein is CASSSQAYNEQFF. CDR3 sequence (DNA): TGTGCCAGCAGCTCACAAGCCTACAATGAGCAGTTCTTC. The chain combines TRBV2 with TRBJ2-1; the D is unclear. The V gene's germline CDR1 is SNHLY and CDR2 FYNNEI. The V and J ends lost 6 bases and 2 bases respectively, with 8 bases between them. The CDR3 runs 13 residues. The variable domain in full, completed from reference TRBV2 and TRBJ2-1, reads EPEVTQTPSHQVTQMGQEVILRCVPISNHLYFYWYRQILGQKVEFLVSFYNNEISEKSEIFDDQFSVERPDGSNFTLKIRSTKLEDSAMYFCASSSQAYNEQFFGPGTRLTVL.

J is TRBJ2-1 and V is TRBV10-3; the match to TRBD2 covers 10 bases. The V gene end was trimmed by 9 bases and the J gene end by 8 bases; junction bases not matched to a gene: 19. Germline CDR1 and CDR2: ENHRY and SYGVKD. This CDR3 has 17 amino acids. The CDR3 is CAISRTSGGGMGDEQFF. The CDR3 bases are TGTGCCATTTCGCGGACTAGCGGTGGGGGGATGGGGGATGAGCAGTTCTTC.